The sequence of this TCR beta chain was determined in a study of T cells in localized non-small cell lung cancer. Study-level results: In adjacent lung appeared a median about 57 of the top 100 tumor clones.

In regard to this clone: No antigen is known for it.

The CDR3 covers 12 residues. Germline V gene data show CDR1 as MNHGY and CDR2 as SAAAGT. V lost 0 bases and J 3 bases, leaving 3 bases between the germline ends. The protocol was immunoSEQ multiplex PCR, while the TCRdb copy is restricted to in-frame clones and leaves out a portion. The top ten clones hold 7.5% to 9% of a sample with roughly 1,900 clones, around 20% of them seen once. The sequence was collected from a woman aged 35 to 70 with stage I lung adenocarcinoma. Material: normal lung tissue next to the tumor, obtained before any cancer treatment. The rearrangement joins TRBV6-8 to TRBJ2-7; D not certain. This chain's CDR3 is CASSYSNYEQYF. The DNA for the CDR3 is TGTGCCAGCAGTTACTCGAACTACGAGCAGTACTTC.